The 23 T cell receptor beta chains below all came from one sample that was sequenced in a study of blood T cell repertoires in COVID-19. Data came from immunoSEQ multiplex PCR; TCRdb stores just in-frame clones and leaves some out. The repertoire includes approximately 70,000 clones, around 89% of them detected once, and roughly 6.7% sits in the top ten. Sequences were obtained from peripheral blood. These receptors originate from a woman aged 70-85 years with acute or convalescent COVID-19.

This clone was detected only a few times. The chain joins TRBV2 to TRBJ1-4, with no clear D. Trimming cost V 2 bases and J 3 bases, with 10 bases left between them. This CDR3 has 15 residues. Germline CDR1 and CDR2: SNHLY and FYNNEI. CDR3 in DNA: TGTGCCAGCAGTGAACTCCTGGCGGCTAATGAAAAACTGTTTTTT. This encodes CASSELLAANEKLFF.

The chain combines TRBV7-3 with TRBJ2-5; D may be TRBD2 (6 bases). The germline V and J ends were trimmed by 2 bases and 1 base, with 14 bases remaining between them. CDR3 length: 16 amino acids. CDR1 and CDR2 (germline): SGHTA, FQGTGA. This CDR3 is CASSLGPGTGQETQYF. The CDR3 DNA reads as TGTGCCAGCAGCTTAGGGCCCGGGACTGGCCAAGAGACCCAGTACTTC.

Here the CDR3 reads CASRDTGQGYEQYF. Here the CDR3 DNA reads TGCGCCAGCAGAGATACGGGACAGGGCTATGAGCAGTACTTC. The chain couples TRBV5-1 to TRBJ2-7; TRBD1 matches at 9 bases. In germline, CDR1 is SGHRS, CDR2 YFSETQ. CDR3 length: 14 residues. V lost 5 bases to trimming and J lost 7 bases; unmatched junction nucleotides: 10. Combining the CDR3 with reference TRBV5-1 and TRBJ2-7 gives the whole variable domain KAGVTQTPRYLIKTRGQQVTLSCSPISGHRSVSWYQQTPGQGLQFLFEYFSETQRNKGNFPGRFSGRQFSNSRSEMNVSTLELGDSALYLCASRDTGQGYEQYFGPGTRLTVT.

The V call is TRBV12-3 or TRBV12-4, the J call TRBJ1-2, with TRBD1 identical over 7 bases. V was clipped by 9 bases and J by 4 bases; unmatched bases: 8. This CDR3 has 13 residues. The CDR3 DNA sequence: TGTGCCAGTACCCGGGACAGTACCTATGGCTACACCTTC. Its translation is CASTRDSTYGYTF.

A note on this clone: The same CDR3 also results from other DNA sequences found in this sample. The V call is TRBV20-1, the J call TRBJ1-1, with a possible D match to TRBD1 (6 bases). Germline CDR1 and CDR2: DFQATT and SNEGSKA (reference sequence). V dropped 6 bases and J dropped 1 base, with 6 bases sitting between them. This CDR3 is 11 amino acids long. The CDR3 DNA sequence: TGCAGTGCACAGGGGAACACTGAAGCTTTCTTT. This translates into CSAQGNTEAFF.

The CDR3: CASTTSTVTGELFF. In DNA form, the CDR3 reads TGTGCCAGCACCACATCGACAGTCACCGGGGAGCTGTTTTTT. The chain uses TRBV7-8 and TRBJ2-2; tentative D call: TRBD1 (5 bases). Trimming stripped 7 bases from V and 4 bases from J, with 13 bases between. The CDR3 has 14 residues. Germline CDR1 reads SGHVS; CDR2 reads FQNEAQ.

This sequence joins TRBV7-9 and TRBJ1-1; 7 bases agree with TRBD1. This CDR3 comprises 17 residues. The V segment lost 5 bases and the J segment 0 bases; nucleotides outside the gene matches: 12. CDR1 SEHNR and CDR2 FQNEAQ come from the germline V gene (reference sequence). CDR3 sequence: CASSLRQGQLMNTEAFF. For the CDR3, the DNA is TGTGCCAGCAGCCTTAGGCAGGGACAGCTAATGAACACTGAAGCTTTCTTT.

The CDR3 DNA reads as TGTGCCAGCAGCCAAAGGACAGGGAACACTGAAGCTTTCTTT. This codes for CASSQRTGNTEAFF. V usage is TRBV14 and J usage is TRBJ1-1; TRBD1 agrees at 7 bases. The V segment lost 2 bases and the J segment 1 base; nucleotides outside the gene matches: 1. CDR3 length: 14 amino acids. Germline CDR1 is SGHDN and CDR2 is FVKESK. Full variable domain (outside the CDR3, taken from reference TRBV14 and TRBJ1-1): EAGVTQFPSHSVIEKGQTVTLRCDPISGHDNLYWYRRVMGKEIKFLLHFVKESKQDESGMPNNRFLAERTGGTYSTLKVQPAELEDSGVYFCASSQRTGNTEAFFGQGTRLTVV.

The chain combines TRBV29-1 with TRBJ1-2, with 7 bases aligning to TRBD1. CDR1 and CDR2 (germline): SQVTM, ANQGSEA. The V segment lost 8 bases and the J segment 4 bases; nucleotides outside the gene matches: 7. CDR3 size: 12 residues. Here the CDR3 reads CSLWDSSYGYTF. The CDR3 nucleotides are TGCAGCCTCTGGGACAGTTCCTATGGCTACACCTTC.

The chain joins TRBV4-2 to TRBJ2-2; possibly TRBD2 for D (6 bases). The CDR3 loop spans 17 amino acids. Germline CDR1 is LGHNA and CDR2 is YNFKEQ. Trimming left V 3 bases short and J 7 bases short, with 21 bases between. The CDR3, as DNA: TGTGCCAGCAGCCACCCGGGAGCGGACCTCGAGGGCGGGGAGCTGTTTTTT. Protein product: CASSHPGADLEGGELFF.

The genes are TRBV18 and TRBJ2-7, with 11 bases lining up with TRBD2. The CDR3 sequence is 17 residues long. CDR1 KGHSH and CDR2 LQKENI come from the germline V gene. After removal of 4 bases from V and 0 bases from J, the junction contained 8 bases not matched to a gene. Here the CDR3 DNA reads TGTGCCAGCTCACTCAACAAGCTAGCGGGGGGCTCCTACGAGCAGTACTTC. This codes for CASSLNKLAGGSYEQYF.

The J gene is TRBJ1-2, the V gene TRBV28; D possibly corresponds to TRBD1 (6 bases). Germline V gene sequence: CDR1 MDHEN, CDR2 SYDVKM. The CDR3 is 13 amino acids. V was cut by 4 bases and J by 4 bases, with 10 bases left in between. CDR3 coding DNA: TGTGCCAGCAGTTCACAGGGTGGCTATGGCTACACCTTC. Translation: CASSSQGGYGYTF.

This clone appeared a single time. The V call is TRBV28, the J call TRBJ1-2; D might be TRBD1 (6 bases). Looked up from germline, CDR1 is MDHEN and CDR2 is SYDVKM. V dropped 4 bases and J dropped 14 bases, with 26 bases sitting between them. The CDR3 has 15 amino acids. The DNA of the CDR3 is TGTGCCAGCAGTTCCCGGAACAGGGATCCACTATTTGAGACCTTC. This encodes CASSSRNRDPLFETF.

The chain couples TRBV5-1 to TRBJ1-2; tentative D call: TRBD1 (6 bases). Germline values: CDR1 SGHRS, CDR2 YFSETQ. V dropped 4 bases and J dropped 7 bases, with 17 bases sitting between them. There are 14 residues in the CDR3. For the CDR3, the DNA is TGCGCCAGCAGCCCTATATTGACAGGCCGTGGCTACACCTTC. As protein: CASSPILTGRGYTF. Full variable domain (rest looked up from reference TRBV5-1 and TRBJ1-2): KAGVTQTPRYLIKTRGQQVTLSCSPISGHRSVSWYQQTPGQGLQFLFEYFSETQRNKGNFPGRFSGRQFSNSRSEMNVSTLELGDSALYLCASSPILTGRGYTFGSGTRLTVV.

The count of this clone is one. The CDR3 nucleotides are TGTGCCAGCAGCTTAATCAGGGGGCATAATGAGCAGTTCTTC. It is translated as CASSLIRGHNEQFF. The genes are TRBV7-2 and TRBJ2-1, with TRBD1 identical over 8 bases. This CDR3 has 14 residues. Looked up from germline, CDR1 is SGHTA and CDR2 is FQGNSA. Trimming at V came to 2 bases and at J to 7 bases, leaving 4 bases not matched to a gene.

The CDR3 region has the DNA TGTGCCAGCAATCCGACAGTCTCCTACAATGAGCAGTTCTTC. Translated, it gives CASNPTVSYNEQFF. The rearrangement joins TRBV6-6 to TRBJ2-1; D possibly corresponds to TRBD1 (5 bases). The CDR3 consists of 14 residues. Germline CDR1 reads MNHNY; CDR2 reads SVGAGI (reference sequence). The V and J ends lost 7 bases and 0 bases respectively, with 10 bases between them.

J is TRBJ2-1 and V is TRBV11-2; TRBD2 aligns across 12 bases. Germline loops: CDR1 SGHAT, CDR2 FQNNGV. This CDR3 is built from 15 residues. V lost 4 bases to trimming and J lost 9 bases; unmatched junction nucleotides: 7. CDR3 in amino acids: CASSWTSGARGEQFF. CDR3 in DNA: TGTGCCAGCAGCTGGACTAGCGGGGCACGCGGTGAGCAGTTCTTC.

In this sample, this clone turned up once. The chain is built from TRBV5-8 and TRBJ1-5; D ambiguous. The CDR3 runs to 13 residues. V dropped 0 bases and J dropped 7 bases, with 8 bases sitting between them. Germline assignment: CDR1 SGHTS and CDR2 YDEGEE. The CDR3 reads CASSLEVAQPQHF. CDR3 sequence (DNA): TGTGCCAGCAGCTTGGAGGTAGCACAGCCCCAGCATTTT.

The rearrangement links TRBV18 to TRBJ2-7; 7 bases line up with TRBD1. Trimming cost V 3 bases and J 6 bases; bases outside gene matches: 5. This CDR3 is built from 13 residues. Germline CDR1 KGHSH, CDR2 LQKENI. The CDR3 DNA reads TGTGCCAGCTCACCGCAGGGGGAGAGCGAGCAGTACTTC. Its protein is CASSPQGESEQYF.

The chain recombines TRBV29-1 with TRBJ1-1, with D hard to call. Germline V CDR1 and CDR2: SQVTM, ANQGSEA. The CDR3 loop spans 12 amino acids. V was cut by 6 bases and J by 5 bases, with 13 bases left in between. The CDR3 loop reads CSVSYGPTEAFF. Written as DNA, the CDR3 is TGCAGCGTCTCATATGGGCCTACTGAAGCTTTCTTT.

This CDR3 reads CASSQDPPGTEGKLFF. The DNA for the CDR3 is TGCGCCAGCAGCCAAGACCCCCCCGGGACAGAGGGAAAACTGTTTTTT. The chain uses TRBV4-3 and TRBJ1-4, with 7 bases that match TRBD1. V lost 0 bases and J lost 10; bases outside the gene matches: 11. The length of the CDR3 is 16 residues. Germline V gives CDR1 LGHNA, CDR2 YSLEER.

The chain employs TRBV9 and TRBJ2-6, with 11 nucleotides matching TRBD2. The CDR3 runs 18 residues. Germline V lookup: CDR1 SGDLS, CDR2 YYNGEE. V lost 5 bases, J lost 0 bases, and 7 bases stayed unmatched. The CDR3 DNA reads as TGTGCCAGCAGTGCGAGGACTAGCGGGCGCTCTGGGGCCAACGTCCTGACTTTC. It yields the protein CASSARTSGRSGANVLTF.

This clone was counted between two and nine times. The chain employs TRBV28 and TRBJ2-7; 9 nucleotides match TRBD2. Germline V gene lookup returns CDR1 MDHEN and CDR2 SYDVKM. The CDR3 totals 16 residues. Trimming took 3 bases from V and 1 from J; bases not matched to a gene: 7. In DNA form, the CDR3 reads TGTGCCAGCAGTTTCAATCTAGCGGGACTTTCCTACGAGCAGTACTTC. This codes for CASSFNLAGLSYEQYF.